These T cell receptor beta chains were read from a single sample in a study of blood T cell repertoires in COVID-19. Produced via immunoSEQ multiplex PCR; TCRdb's table is partial and in-frame only. The table records some 300,000 clones, 86% of them present only once. The sample consisted of peripheral blood. These receptors were obtained from a woman aged 70-85 years with COVID-19, enrolled during active disease. CDR3s include the opening cysteine and the closing phenylalanine or tryptophan.

v_call cdr3_aa
TRBV25-1 CASGLRTGNLYEQYF
TRBV4-2 CASSQSPDSTDTQYF
TRBV19 CASQGDSYEQYF
TRBV23-1 CASSQSNRDTEAFF
TRBV6-5 CASSSVGQINQPQHF
TRBV12-3/TRBV12-4 CASSFELPYEQYF
TRBV7-7 CASSLATGYEQYF
TRBV4-1 CASSQAQDNSPLHF
TRBV27 CASTPQEGRSSGANVLTF
TRBV7-9 CASSYKPGQGRDQPQHF
TRBV4-3 CASSPDSGGADTQYF
TRBV7-2 CASSELAGGWQFF
TRBV24-1 CATSDDRGQNQPQHF
TRBV19 CASSSPSKNIQYF
TRBV7-9 CASSLWAGMWQETQYF
TRBV6-1 CASSERVYSYNSPLHF
TRBV7-9 CASSMTGTGGEAFF
TRBV5-6 CASSFDRGLSDTQYF
TRBV2 CASAAPLAGNNEQFF
TRBV12-2 CASRLGTANTGELFF
TRBV29-1 CSVVGDRDYNEQFF
TRBV12-3/TRBV12-4 CATTEGGTLHF
TRBV6-5 CASSYDRNTEAFF
TRBV28 CASKRRQGVVSSNQPQHF
TRBV24-1 CATQGANTGELFF
TRBV5-1 CASSWQGEDYGYTF
TRBV7-3 CASSPRQGANIQYF
TRBV27 CASSIGQGANQPQHF
TRBV6-7 CASSRGQGQATNEKLFF
TRBV10-3 CAISEWSGDRRTEAFF
TRBV12-5 CASGLVGLAGGLMTGELFF
TRBV5-4 CASSSGQRTDTQYF
TRBV19 CASSSSGGGIILTGELFF
TRBV30 CAWSVSTGGAGYTF
TRBV6-5 CASSYSGTGVLETQYF
TRBV5-6 CASSRATAGNEKLFF
TRBV9 CASSVAGANSPLHF
TRBV3-1/TRBV3-2 CASSPRRGGSSEKLFF
TRBV9 CASSVVGYQLLEHPEFYGYTF
TRBV7-6 CASSPWTSGAADTQYF
TRBV30 CAWSWGDSPLHF
TRBV5-1 CASRPAELANYGYTF
TRBV5-1 CASSLSPGNTEAFF
TRBV6-1 CASSENERRSDTQYF
TRBV30 CAWSVRVEGYTF
TRBV12-5 CASGLGGAGEAFF
TRBV4-1 CASSQGGSTGGNNSPLHF
TRBV18 CASSPQTSGFLGYF
TRBV7-8 CASSSSDRGPDTQYF
TRBV5-6 CASSVKGDTNEKLFF
TRBV24-1 CATSDRQGADTQYF
TRBV2 CATDLGQNFYGYTF
TRBV7-9 CASTLLRGPGANVLTF
TRBV12-3/TRBV12-4 CASSPVLGYTF
TRBV5-4 CASSFSSVFTEAFF
TRBV7-2 CASSLQRGSGDTQYF
TRBV5-6 CASSLDPLAGEHQYF
TRBV6-5 CASRDRASSYEQYF
TRBV4-3 CASSQKGAHTDTQYF